These T cell receptor beta chains were read from a single sample in a study of blood T cell repertoires in COVID-19. Generated by immunoSEQ multiplex PCR, the TCRdb table keeps only in-frame clones and is missing some. This table has more than 200,000 clones, approximately 79% appearing once. Sequencing was performed on peripheral blood. The receptors here all came from a middle-aged woman with active or convalescent COVID-19. Each CDR3 is given with its conserved first and last residue. The D gene is left open where the match is weak. Part of the rows lack a size; the others show once, few, many or a class for expanded clones.

J: TRBJ1-5; V: TRBV5-1; size: few; D: .; CDR3: CASSPTLMDSRNQPQHF; DNA: TGCGCCAGCAGCCCGACCCTAATGGACAGCCGAAATCAGCCCCAGCATTTT
J: TRBJ1-2; V: TRBV7-9; size: .; D: .; CDR3: CASSARTENGYTF; DNA: TGTGCCAGCAGCGCCAGGACAGAGAATGGCTACACCTTC
J: TRBJ1-6; V: TRBV11-3; size: .; D: .; CDR3: CASSKQQGSPLHF; DNA: TGTGCCAGCAGCAAGCAACAGGGTTCACCCCTCCACTTT
J: TRBJ2-1; V: TRBV19; size: .; D: TRBD2; CDR3: CASSRTRGPNEQFF; DNA: TGTGCCAGTAGCAGGACTAGGGGACCCAATGAGCAGTTCTTC
J: TRBJ1-5; V: TRBV19; size: many; D: .; CDR3: CATRTPSGGNQPQHF; DNA: TGTGCCACCCGGACCCCTTCGGGGGGCAATCAGCCCCAGCATTTT
J: TRBJ2-2; V: TRBV19; size: .; D: .; CDR3: CASRENTGELFF; DNA: TGTGCCAGCCGGGAAAACACCGGGGAGCTGTTTTTT
J: TRBJ2-7; V: TRBV15; size: many; D: TRBD1; CDR3: CATSSLDRGDEQYF; DNA: TGTGCCACCAGCAGCCTGGACAGGGGGGACGAGCAGTACTTC
J: TRBJ2-3; V: TRBV5-1; size: .; D: TRBD1; CDR3: CASSIGQGPDTQYF; DNA: TGCGCCAGCAGCATTGGACAGGGACCAGATACGCAGTATTTT
J: TRBJ1-4; V: TRBV7-9; size: .; D: .; CDR3: CASSSGGLDRTNEKLFF; DNA: TGTGCCAGCAGCTCCGGGGGGCTCGACAGAACTAATGAAAAACTGTTTTTT
J: TRBJ2-5; V: TRBV3-1/TRBV3-2; size: .; D: .; CDR3: CASSQASWETQYF; DNA: TGTGCCAGCAGCCAAGCTAGCTGGGAGACCCAGTACTTC
J: TRBJ1-4; V: TRBV5-1; size: once; D: .; CDR3: CASSYGTTTNEKLFF; DNA: TGCGCCAGCAGCTATGGGACAACAACTAATGAAAAACTGTTTTTT
J: TRBJ1-2; V: TRBV27; size: .; D: TRBD1; CDR3: CASSFSGGGGYTF; DNA: TGTGCCAGCAGTTTCTCAGGGGGTGGGGGCTACACCTTC
J: TRBJ1-1; V: TRBV5-1; size: .; D: TRBD1; CDR3: CASSFGQVEAFF; DNA: TGCGCCAGCAGCTTCGGACAGGTCGAAGCTTTCTTT
J: TRBJ1-6; V: TRBV2; size: .; D: .; CDR3: CASKGQGIILHF; DNA: TGTGCCAGCAAGGGTCAGGGAATAATCCTCCACTTT
J: TRBJ1-2; V: TRBV2; size: once; D: TRBD1; CDR3: CASRGGQEKSNYGYTF; DNA: TGTGCCAGCAGGGGGGGACAGGAGAAATCTAACTATGGCTACACCTTC
J: TRBJ2-3; V: TRBV5-1; size: few; D: TRBD1; CDR3: CASSLDRVDTDTQYF; DNA: TGCGCCAGCAGCCTTGACAGGGTGGACACAGATACGCAGTATTTT
J: TRBJ1-6; V: TRBV10-2; size: .; D: .; CDR3: CASTRRTGSPLHF; DNA: TGCGCCAGCACCCGAAGGACTGGGTCACCCCTCCACTTT
J: TRBJ1-5; V: TRBV2; size: once; D: .; CDR3: CASSESSLGVAAQHF; DNA: TGTGCCAGCAGTGAGAGTTCTCTAGGGGTAGCAGCCCAGCATTTT
J: TRBJ1-1; V: TRBV4-2; size: once; D: .; CDR3: CASSQDQGNTEAFF; DNA: TGTGCCAGCAGCCAAGATCAGGGGAACACTGAAGCTTTCTTT
J: TRBJ2-1; V: TRBV19; size: .; D: TRBD2; CDR3: CASRIAGGPHEQFF; DNA: TGTGCCAGTAGGATAGCGGGGGGCCCCCATGAGCAGTTCTTC
J: TRBJ2-1; V: TRBV9; size: .; D: .; CDR3: CASSVVRGEQFF; DNA: TGTGCCAGCAGCGTGGTTAGGGGGGAGCAGTTCTTC
J: TRBJ1-2; V: TRBV10-3; size: once; D: .; CDR3: CAISESGPSYGYTF; DNA: TGTGCCATCAGTGAGTCGGGGCCCTCCTATGGCTACACCTTC
J: TRBJ1-6; V: TRBV27; size: .; D: .; CDR3: CASSLLPVGDSPLHF; DNA: TGTGCCAGCAGTTTATTACCGGTGGGAGATTCACCCCTCCACTTT
J: TRBJ2-2; V: TRBV5-1; size: .; D: TRBD1; CDR3: CASPDRGLSGELFF; DNA: TGCGCCAGCCCGGACAGGGGGCTTTCCGGGGAGCTGTTTTTT